Below, 19 T cell receptor beta chains from the same sample are listed, as sequenced in a study of untreated major depressive disorder. Study results and caveats: Depressed patients' CD4+ T cells carried increased TRBV05-01 (Vbeta 5.1) usage versus control CD4+ T cells.

Their specific antigens are unknown. The method was immunoSEQ multiplex PCR; TCRdb's version includes in-frame clones alone and lacks a portion of them. The table includes under 15,000 clones, about nine tenths detected once. The sample taken for sequencing was CD4+ T cells from PBMCs. These receptors were obtained from a man aged 25 to 40 with major depressive disorder.

This clone occurred once. J is TRBJ1-5 and V is TRBV6-1, with D unresolved. The ends were cut back, 7 bases at V and 0 bases at J, with 7 bases in the middle. In germline, CDR1 is MNHNS, CDR2 SASEGT. This CDR3 comprises 13 residues. The CDR3 DNA reads TGTGCCAGCAAGGATGATAGCAATCAGCCCCAGCATTTT. Translation gives CASKDDSNQPQHF.

The chain is built from TRBV2 and TRBJ2-7, with TRBD2 matching over 8 bases. Trimming at V came to 7 bases and at J to 0 bases, leaving 8 bases not matched to a gene. CDR1 and CDR2 from the germline V gene are SNHLY and FYNNEI. CDR3 size: 15 residues. CDR3 residues: CASILERGISYEQYF. Written as DNA, the CDR3 is TGTGCCAGCATCCTGGAGCGGGGGATCTCCTACGAGCAGTACTTC.

This clone was seen once. The chain uses TRBV27 and TRBJ1-1, with 8 nucleotides matching TRBD1. The ends lost 2 bases at V and 5 bases at J; junction bases unmatched: 10. Germline CDR1 reads MNHEY; CDR2 reads SMNVEV (reference sequence). This CDR3 contains 16 residues. CDR3 protein: CASSLRRQGATTEAFF. The CDR3 nucleotides are TGTGCCAGCAGTTTAAGAAGGCAGGGGGCTACGACTGAAGCTTTCTTT.

The chain combines TRBV6-1 with TRBJ2-7, with 7 nucleotides matching TRBD1. The CDR3 sequence is 16 residues long. Germline CDR1 reads MNHNS; CDR2 reads SASEGT. V shed 0 bases, J shed 2 bases, and the junction held 7 bases outside the gene matches. CDR3 sequence (DNA): TGTGCCAGCAGTGAAGCCGGGACAGCGTACCCCTACGAGCAGTACTTC. Encoded protein: CASSEAGTAYPYEQYF.

The rearrangement links TRBV12-5 to TRBJ2-1, with TRBD2 identical over 8 bases. The J segment lost 3 bases and the V segment lost 3 bases, leaving 4 bases of the junction unmatched. The CDR3 contains 15 residues. Germline CDR1 is LGHNT and CDR2 is FRNRAP. This CDR3 is CASGFGAGGYNEQFF. As DNA, the CDR3 is TGTGCTAGTGGTTTCGGGGCGGGGGGCTACAATGAGCAGTTCTTC.

The J gene is TRBJ1-5, the V gene TRBV23-1; no clear D. Being an ORF, TRBV23-1 has a function that is uncertain. This CDR3 contains 15 residues. Trimming removed 4 bases from V and 0 bases from J, with 10 bases in between. The CDR3: CASSPSGDSNQPQHF. CDR3 DNA sequence: TGCGCCAGCAGTCCAAGCGGGGATAGCAATCAGCCCCAGCATTTT.

The chain joins TRBV5-1 to TRBJ2-3; maybe TRBD2 (6 bases). CDR3 length: 16 residues. V gave up 4 bases and J gave up 1 base, with 16 bases separating them. Germline V CDR1 and CDR2: SGHRS, YFSETQ. The CDR3 is CASSPVGGAGTDTQYF. Here the CDR3 DNA reads TGCGCCAGCAGCCCGGTTGGCGGGGCAGGCACAGATACGCAGTATTTT.

The V and J genes are TRBV5-1 and TRBJ2-1; D ambiguous. Germline-derived CDR1 and CDR2 are SGHRS and YFSETQ. This CDR3 is 14 amino acids long. V was clipped by 4 bases and J by 7 bases, with 15 bases between them. CDR3 nucleotide sequence: TGCGCCAGCAGCCCGTGGATCCAGCTTAATGAGCAGTTCTTC. Amino acid sequence: CASSPWIQLNEQFF. Based on the CDR3 plus reference TRBV5-1 and TRBJ2-1, the full variable domain is KAGVTQTPRYLIKTRGQQVTLSCSPISGHRSVSWYQQTPGQGLQFLFEYFSETQRNKGNFPGRFSGRQFSNSRSEMNVSTLELGDSALYLCASSPWIQLNEQFFGPGTRLTVL.

V usage is TRBV2 and J usage is TRBJ2-1; 10 bases map to TRBD2. The CDR3 runs 15 residues. The V segment lost 6 bases and the J segment 3 bases; nucleotides outside the gene matches: 5. Germline CDR1 and CDR2: SNHLY and FYNNEI. This chain's CDR3 is CASRGLARYYNEQFF. In DNA, the CDR3 is TGTGCCAGCAGGGGACTAGCGAGGTACTACAATGAGCAGTTCTTC. Combining the CDR3 with reference TRBV2 and TRBJ2-1 gives the whole variable domain EPEVTQTPSHQVTQMGQEVILRCVPISNHLYFYWYRQILGQKVEFLVSFYNNEISEKSEIFDDQFSVERPDGSNFTLKIRSTKLEDSAMYFCASRGLARYYNEQFFGPGTRLTVL.

This CDR3 is CASSFAVGQGSTEQYF. The CDR3 region has the DNA TGTGCCAGCAGCTTTGCGGTTGGACAGGGCTCAACCGAGCAGTACTTC. The chain recombines TRBV11-2 with TRBJ2-7; 8 bases are shared with TRBD1. Germline CDR1 SGHAT, CDR2 FQNNGV. Trimming cost V 3 bases and J 6 bases; bases outside gene matches: 13. CDR3 length: 16 amino acids. Variable domain in full (rest from reference TRBV11-2 and TRBJ2-7): EAGVAQSPRYKIIEKRQSVAFWCNPISGHATLYWYQQILGQGPKLLIQFQNNGVVDDSQLPKDRFSAERLKGVDSTLKIQPAKLEDSAVYLCASSFAVGQGSTEQYFGPGTRLTVT.

This rearrangement joins TRBV18 to TRBJ2-5; D perhaps matches TRBD2 (6 bases). V lost 7 bases and J 1 base, leaving 13 bases between the germline ends. CDR3 size: 14 residues. Germline loops: CDR1 KGHSH, CDR2 LQKENI. As DNA, the CDR3 is TGTGCCAGCTTACCGGCGGGGAGCCAAGAGACCCAGTACTTC. Translating gives CASLPAGSQETQYF.

The V and J genes are TRBV18 and TRBJ2-2, with TRBD2 as a possible D gene (6 bases). V lost 0 bases to trimming and J lost 0 bases, with 11 bases between them. CDR3 length: 17 amino acids. Germline-derived CDR1 and CDR2 are KGHSH and LQKENI. In DNA form, the CDR3 reads TGTGCCAGCTCACCACCGGTGGGGGGAGCGAACACCGGGGAGCTGTTTTTT. It specifies CASSPPVGGANTGELFF.

The chain links TRBV5-4 to TRBJ1-1; D unresolved. Germline V gene sequence: CDR1 SGHNT, CDR2 YYREEE (reference sequence). Trimming left V 0 bases short and J 1 base short, with 4 bases between. CDR3 length equals 13 residues. CDR3 coding DNA: TGTGCCAGCAGCTTGGACCAGAACACTGAAGCTTTCTTT. Translated, it gives CASSLDQNTEAFF.

This clone was detected once. The chain combines TRBV18 with TRBJ2-7, with 9 nucleotides matching TRBD1. Germline CDR1 is KGHSH and CDR2 is LQKENI. The CDR3 covers 14 residues. V lost 6 bases and J lost 6; bases outside the gene matches: 9. The CDR3 is CASSRGQGTSEQYF. In DNA, the CDR3 is TGTGCCAGCTCTCGAGGACAGGGGACATCCGAGCAGTACTTC.

CDR3 in amino acids: CASSLAGGRLTEAFF. The CDR3 bases are TGTGCCAGCAGTTTAGCGGGGGGGCGCCTGACTGAAGCTTTCTTT. This chain uses TRBV28 with TRBJ1-1; a weak D match, TRBD1 (6 bases). V was trimmed by 2 bases and J by 5 bases, leaving 15 bases between them. Germline V gene data show CDR1 as MDHEN and CDR2 as SYDVKM. The CDR3 runs to 15 residues.

This clone turned up a few times. The rearrangement uses TRBV6-1 and TRBJ1-4; D is perhaps TRBD1 (5 bases). The CDR3 runs 14 residues. CDR1 is MNHNS, CDR2 SASEGT, per germline. The V end lost 9 bases, the J end lost 6 bases, and 17 bases lay between the germline ends. In DNA, the CDR3 is TGTGCCAGTTCAGCCGCAGGGTTTGATGAAAAACTGTTTTTT. The encoded protein is CASSAAGFDEKLFF.

The V gene is TRBV9, the J gene TRBJ1-4; 7 positions match TRBD1. With 3 bases clipped from V and 5 bases from J, the junction kept 7 bases outside the gene matches. The germline CDR1 and CDR2 sequences are SGDLS and YYNGEE. The CDR3 has 15 amino acids. CDR3 residues: CASSGARGWNEKLFF. As DNA, the CDR3 is TGTGCCAGCAGCGGAGCCAGGGGGTGGAATGAAAAACTGTTTTTT.

This clone has only one observation. The chain recombines TRBV5-6 with TRBJ2-3; D may correspond to TRBD1 or TRBD2 (6 bases each). This CDR3 contains 16 residues. Germline V CDR1 and CDR2: SGHDT, YYEEEE. The V end lost 2 bases, the J end lost 2 bases, and 15 bases lay between the germline ends. CDR3 protein: CASSFFTGTPTDTQYF. The CDR3 nucleotides read TGTGCCAGCAGCTTCTTCACAGGGACTCCCACAGATACGCAGTATTTT.

This clone was observed a few times. The genes are TRBV5-1 and TRBJ2-7; D uncertain. Trimming took off 0 bases at V and 0 bases at J, with 7 bases between the two ends. From germline, CDR1 is SGHRS and CDR2 YFSETQ. CDR3 length: 14 residues. CDR3 coding DNA: TGCGCCAGCAGCTTGGAGGCAGACTCCTACGAGCAGTACTTC. The encoded protein is CASSLEADSYEQYF.